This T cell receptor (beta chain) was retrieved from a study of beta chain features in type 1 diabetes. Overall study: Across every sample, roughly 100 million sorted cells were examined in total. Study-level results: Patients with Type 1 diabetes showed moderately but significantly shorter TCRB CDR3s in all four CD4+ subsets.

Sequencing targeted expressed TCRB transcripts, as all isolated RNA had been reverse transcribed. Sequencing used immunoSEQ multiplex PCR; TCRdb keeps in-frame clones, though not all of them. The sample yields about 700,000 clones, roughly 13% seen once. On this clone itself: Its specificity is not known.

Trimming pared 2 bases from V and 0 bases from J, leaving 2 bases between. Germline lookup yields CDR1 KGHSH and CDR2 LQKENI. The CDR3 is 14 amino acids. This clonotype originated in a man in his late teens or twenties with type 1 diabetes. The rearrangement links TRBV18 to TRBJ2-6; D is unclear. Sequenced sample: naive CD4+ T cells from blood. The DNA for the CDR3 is TGTGCCAGCTCACCAGACTCTGGGGCCAACGTCCTGACTTTC. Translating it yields CASSPDSGANVLTF.